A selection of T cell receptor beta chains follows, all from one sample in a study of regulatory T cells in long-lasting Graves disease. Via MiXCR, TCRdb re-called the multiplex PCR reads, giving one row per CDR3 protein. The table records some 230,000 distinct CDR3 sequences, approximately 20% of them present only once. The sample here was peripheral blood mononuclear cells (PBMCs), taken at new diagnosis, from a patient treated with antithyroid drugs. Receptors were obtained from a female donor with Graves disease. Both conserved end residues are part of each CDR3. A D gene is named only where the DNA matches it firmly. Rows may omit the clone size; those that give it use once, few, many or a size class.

CAWSSGGLAGYNEQFF	TGTGCCTGGAGCAGCGGTGGTCTAGCGGGCTACAATGAGCAGTTCTTC	TRBJ2-1	TRBV30	many	TRBD2
CASSHQGGANTEAFF	TGTGCCAGCAGCCACCAGGGAGGGGCTAACACTGAAGCTTTCTTT	TRBJ1-1	TRBV3-1	many	NA
CAWRGTSGGSYEQYF	TGTGCCTGGAGGGGGACTAGCGGGGGCTCCTACGAGCAGTACTTC	TRBJ2-7	TRBV30	NA	TRBD2
CASSPSTGNTEAFF	TGTGCCAGCAGCCCTAGTACGGGGAACACTGAAGCTTTCTTT	TRBJ1-1	TRBV7-9	few	NA
CASSSADSSNYGYTF	TGTGCCAGCAGCTCCGCTGACAGTTCTAACTATGGCTACACCTTC	TRBJ1-2	TRBV28	many	NA
CASSATSGREYEQYF	TGTGCCAGCAGCGCGACTAGCGGGAGGGAGTACGAGCAGTACTTC	TRBJ2-7	TRBV9	many	TRBD2
CASSLDLLYNEQFF	TGTGCCAGCAGCTTGGACCTCCTATACAATGAGCAGTTCTTC	TRBJ2-1	TRBV7-2	many	NA
CAISQTERERETQYF	TGTGCCATCTCCCAGACGGAGCGGGAGAGAGAGACCCAGTACTTC	TRBJ2-5	TRBV6-1	NA	TRBD2
CSARTTGDQPQHF	TGCAGTGCTAGGACCACAGGGGATCAGCCCCAGCATTTT	TRBJ1-5	TRBV20-1	many	TRBD1
CASSSGLAGEGVGQYF	TGTGCCAGCAGCTCGGGACTAGCGGGAGAGGGGGTTGGGCAGTATTTT	TRBJ2-3	TRBV11-1	many	TRBD2
CASSLMTAYNEQFF	TGTGCCAGCAGTCTAATGACAGCCTACAATGAGCAGTTCTTC	TRBJ2-1	TRBV12-3/TRBV12-4	many	NA
CASSELAINNEQFF	TGTGCCAGCAGCGAATTAGCCATAAACAATGAGCAGTTCTTC	TRBJ2-1	TRBV3-1	many	NA
CASSADSRPPLHF	TGTGCCAGCAGCGCGGACAGCCGCCCCCCCCTCCACTTT	TRBJ1-6	TRBV9	many	NA
CASSPIAGNEQFF	TGTGCCAGCAGCCCAATAGCGGGTAATGAGCAGTTCTTC	TRBJ2-1	TRBV7-2	many	TRBD2
CASRGLAGGEQYF	TGTGCCAGTAGGGGACTAGCGGGAGGCGAGCAGTACTTC	TRBJ2-7	TRBV19	many	TRBD2
CASIPGGNTEAFF	TGTGCCAGCATCCCGGGGGGGAACACTGAAGCTTTCTTT	TRBJ1-1	TRBV6-1	many	NA
CATSSDGAGGPYEQYF	TGTGCCACCAGCAGTGACGGGGCGGGAGGGCCCTACGAGCAGTACTTC	TRBJ2-7	TRBV15	NA	TRBD2
CATSDLALRGEKNEQFF	TGTGCCACCAGTGATTTGGCCCTACGGGGGGAGAAGAATGAGCAGTTCTTC	TRBJ2-1	TRBV24-1	many	TRBD2
CATSRDVEDRAQHF	TGTGCCACCAGCAGAGATGTTGAGGACAGGGCCCAGCATTTT	TRBJ1-5	TRBV15	many	TRBD1
CASRAAGQRNTGELFF	TGCGCCAGCAGGGCCGCGGGACAAAGGAACACCGGGGAGCTGTTTTTT	TRBJ2-2	TRBV5-1	many	NA
CASSPPTGGSTDTQYF	TGTGCCAGCTCACCACCGACGGGGGGGAGCACAGATACGCAGTATTTT	TRBJ2-3	TRBV18	NA	TRBD2
CASSQEYSYSNQPQHF	TGCGCCAGCAGCCAAGAGTACAGCTATAGCAATCAGCCCCAGCATTTT	TRBJ1-5	TRBV4-3	NA	NA
CASSTTNPFGNTIYF	TGTGCCAGCAGTACGACGAACCCTTTTGGAAACACCATATATTTT	TRBJ1-3	TRBV9	many	NA
CASSIGSGSYNEQFF	TGTGCCAGCTCAATCGGTAGCGGCTCCTACAATGAGCAGTTCTTC	TRBJ2-1	TRBV6-1	many	NA
CASRDTINYGYTF	TGTGCCAGCAGAGACACCATTAACTATGGCTACACCTTC	TRBJ1-2	TRBV6-1	many	NA
CASRRGTSGTYEQYF	TGTGCCAGCAGACGCGGGACTAGCGGAACCTACGAGCAGTACTTC	TRBJ2-7	TRBV27	many	TRBD2
CASSPPRTSGGETQYF	TGTGCCAGCAGCCCACCCCGGACTAGCGGGGGAGAGACCCAGTACTTC	TRBJ2-5	TRBV11-1	once	TRBD2
CATSDFASSGSEEQYF	TGTGCCACCAGTGACTTTGCGTCTAGCGGGAGTGAGGAGCAGTACTTC	TRBJ2-7	TRBV24-1	many	TRBD2
CASSFPGVRSGELFF	TGTGCCAGCAGCTTCCCGGGAGTACGGTCCGGGGAGCTGTTTTTT	TRBJ2-2	TRBV11-2	NA	NA
CAISGGLAATGELFF	TGTGCCATCAGTGGGGGACTAGCGGCCACCGGGGAGCTGTTTTTT	TRBJ2-2	TRBV10-3	many	TRBD2
CAGGQGIEQYF	TGTGCGGGGGGACAGGGGATCGAGCAGTACTTC	TRBJ2-7	TRBV30	many	TRBD1
CASSLSSIPYNEQFF	TGTGCCAGCAGCCTTTCTAGTATACCCTACAATGAGCAGTTCTTC	TRBJ2-1	TRBV27	many	NA
CASSQLGADTDTQYF	TGTGCCAGCAGCCAGTTGGGGGCCGACACAGATACGCAGTATTTT	TRBJ2-3	TRBV3-1	few	NA
CASTLGETQYF	TGTGCCAGCACCCTGGGGGAGACCCAGTACTTC	TRBJ2-5	TRBV27	many	NA
CASSQGVNYGYTF	TGTGCCAGCAGCCAAGGTGTTAACTATGGCTACACCTTC	TRBJ1-2	TRBV7-6	many	NA
CASSLAGGYSNYGYTF	TGTGCCAGCAGCTTGGCTGGGGGTTACTCTAACTATGGCTACACCTTC	TRBJ1-2	TRBV5-4	NA	NA
CAWKAGTSGRSRPYNEQFF	TGTGCCTGGAAGGCCGGGACTAGCGGGAGGAGTCGGCCCTACAATGAGCAGTTCTTC	TRBJ2-1	TRBV30	many	TRBD2
CASSPSGGFYYGYTF	TGTGCCAGCTCACCATCTGGGGGATTCTACTATGGCTACACCTTC	TRBJ1-2	TRBV18	many	NA
CASRTSNTQGSISGNTIYF	TGTGCCAGCAGGACAAGTAATACCCAGGGGTCTATCTCCGGAAACACCATATATTTT	TRBJ1-3	TRBV6-1	many	NA
CAIRDERSTDTQYF	TGTGCCATCCGGGACGAGAGAAGCACAGATACGCAGTATTTT	TRBJ2-3	TRBV12-3/TRBV12-4	many	NA
CASSLRMDTGELFF	TGTGCCAGCAGCCTCCGGATGGACACCGGGGAGCTGTTTTTT	TRBJ2-2	TRBV28	many	NA
CASTRYPNTGELFF	TGTGCCAGCACTCGATACCCCAACACCGGGGAGCTGTTTTTT	TRBJ2-2	TRBV14	NA	NA
CSARDQGTAYEQYF	TGCAGTGCTAGAGATCAAGGGACAGCCTACGAGCAGTACTTC	TRBJ2-7	TRBV20-1	NA	TRBD1
CASSLGGSAYEQYF	TGTGCCAGCAGCTTAGGCGGGAGCGCCTACGAGCAGTACTTC	TRBJ2-7	TRBV7-9	NA	TRBD2
CATSGDGTDTQYF	TGTGCCACCAGTGGGGACGGTACAGATACGCAGTATTTT	TRBJ2-3	TRBV24-1	NA	NA
CASSDSGFGYTF	TGTGCCAGCAGTGACAGCGGCTTTGGCTACACCTTC	TRBJ1-2	TRBV12-3/TRBV12-4	many	NA
CASSRQGAGKDIQYF	TGTGCCAGCAGTAGACAGGGGGCAGGGAAGGACATTCAGTACTTC	TRBJ2-4	TRBV12-3/TRBV12-4	many	TRBD1
CASSETGSKKYPQPQHF	TGTGCCAGCAGTGAAACCGGATCAAAGAAATATCCTCAGCCCCAGCATTTT	TRBJ1-5	TRBV2	many	NA
CASSLLSDRYQPQHF	TGTGCCAGCAGCTTACTCTCGGACAGGTATCAGCCCCAGCATTTT	TRBJ1-5	TRBV7-2	many	TRBD1
CASSGRGSTDTQYF	TGCGCCAGCAGCGGGAGGGGAAGCACAGATACGCAGTATTTT	TRBJ2-3	TRBV4-3	many	TRBD2
CATSDLGLAGGQRDTQYF	TGTGCCACCAGTGATTTGGGACTAGCGGGAGGCCAAAGAGATACGCAGTATTTT	TRBJ2-3	TRBV24-1	many	TRBD2
CASSSTGRSVSQYF	TGTGCCAGCAGCTCTACGGGACGGTCAGTGTCCCAGTACTTC	TRBJ2-5	TRBV7-9	NA	NA
CSVGLEGASFLGEQFF	TGCAGCGTCGGCTTAGAGGGAGCAAGTTTTCTGGGTGAGCAGTTCTTC	TRBJ2-1	TRBV29-1	NA	NA
CSARASGTSGSMKDTQYF	TGCAGTGCTAGAGCCTCCGGGACTAGCGGGAGTATGAAAGATACGCAGTATTTT	TRBJ2-3	TRBV20-1	few	TRBD2